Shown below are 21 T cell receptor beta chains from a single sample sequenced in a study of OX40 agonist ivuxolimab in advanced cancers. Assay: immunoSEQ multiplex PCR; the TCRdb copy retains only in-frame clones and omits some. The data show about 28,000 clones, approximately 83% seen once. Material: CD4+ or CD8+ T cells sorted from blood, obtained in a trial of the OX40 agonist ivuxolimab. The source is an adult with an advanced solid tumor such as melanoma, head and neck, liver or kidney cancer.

The CDR3 bases are TGTGCCAGCAGGTTTAGTCCTACAGGGTCCTACGAGCAGTACTTC. Translating gives CASRFSPTGSYEQYF. V and J are TRBV6-6 and TRBJ2-7; TRBD1 might be the D (6 bases). V dropped 6 bases and J dropped 1 base, with 16 bases sitting between them. The CDR3 loop spans 15 amino acids. The germline V gene encodes CDR1 MNHNY and CDR2 SVGAGI (reference sequence).

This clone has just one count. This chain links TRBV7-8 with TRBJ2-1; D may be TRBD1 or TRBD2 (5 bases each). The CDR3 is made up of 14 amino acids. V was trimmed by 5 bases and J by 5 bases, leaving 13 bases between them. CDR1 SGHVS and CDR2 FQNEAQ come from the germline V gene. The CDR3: CASSPWDGNNEQFF. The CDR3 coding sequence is TGTGCCAGCAGCCCGTGGGACGGGAACAATGAGCAGTTCTTC.

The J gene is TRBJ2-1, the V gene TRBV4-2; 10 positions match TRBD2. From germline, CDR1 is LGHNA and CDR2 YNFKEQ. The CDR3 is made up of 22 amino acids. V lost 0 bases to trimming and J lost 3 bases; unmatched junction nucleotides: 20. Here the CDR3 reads CASSQEASRSKRGGYYYNEQFF. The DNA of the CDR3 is TGTGCCAGCAGCCAAGAGGCCTCTCGTAGTAAGCGGGGGGGATATTACTACAATGAGCAGTTCTTC.

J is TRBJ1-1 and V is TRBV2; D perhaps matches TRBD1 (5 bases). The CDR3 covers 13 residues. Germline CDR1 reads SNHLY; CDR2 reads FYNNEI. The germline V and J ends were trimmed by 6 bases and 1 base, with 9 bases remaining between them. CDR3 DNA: TGTGCCAGCAGGCCGGGACGGAACACTGAAGCTTTCTTT. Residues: CASRPGRNTEAFF. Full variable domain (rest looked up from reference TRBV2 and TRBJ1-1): EPEVTQTPSHQVTQMGQEVILRCVPISNHLYFYWYRQILGQKVEFLVSFYNNEISEKSEIFDDQFSVERPDGSNFTLKIRSTKLEDSAMYFCASRPGRNTEAFFGQGTRLTVV.

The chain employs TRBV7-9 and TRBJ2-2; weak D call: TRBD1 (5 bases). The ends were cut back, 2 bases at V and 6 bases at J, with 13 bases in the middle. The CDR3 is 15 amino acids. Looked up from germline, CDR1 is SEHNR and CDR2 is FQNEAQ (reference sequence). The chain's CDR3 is CASSLTSGHPGELFF. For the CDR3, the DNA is TGTGCCAGCAGCTTAACTTCAGGGCACCCCGGGGAGCTGTTTTTT.

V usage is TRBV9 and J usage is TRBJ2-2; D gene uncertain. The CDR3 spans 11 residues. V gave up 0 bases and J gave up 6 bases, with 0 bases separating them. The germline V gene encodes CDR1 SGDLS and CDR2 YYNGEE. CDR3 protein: CASSVAGELFF. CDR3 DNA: TGTGCCAGCAGCGTAGCCGGGGAGCTGTTTTTT.

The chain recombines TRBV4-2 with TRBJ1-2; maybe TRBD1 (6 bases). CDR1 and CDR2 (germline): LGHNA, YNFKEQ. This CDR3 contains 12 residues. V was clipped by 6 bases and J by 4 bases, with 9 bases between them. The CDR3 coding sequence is TGTGCCAGCAGACAGGGAGCCTATGGCTACACCTTC. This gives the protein CASRQGAYGYTF.

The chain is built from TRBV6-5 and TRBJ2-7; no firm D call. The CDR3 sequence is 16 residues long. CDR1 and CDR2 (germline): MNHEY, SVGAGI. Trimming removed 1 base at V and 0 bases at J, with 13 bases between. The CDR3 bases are TGTGCCAGCAGTTACTTCCCCACGGACCTCTCCTACGAGCAGTACTTC. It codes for CASSYFPTDLSYEQYF.

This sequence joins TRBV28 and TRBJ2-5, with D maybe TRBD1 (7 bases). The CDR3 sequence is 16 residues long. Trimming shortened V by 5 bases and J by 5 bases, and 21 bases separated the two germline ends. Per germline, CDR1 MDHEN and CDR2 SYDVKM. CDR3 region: CASSQPTGRLDETQYF. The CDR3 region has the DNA TGTGCCAGCAGTCAGCCGACAGGGAGGTTGGACGAGACCCAGTACTTC.

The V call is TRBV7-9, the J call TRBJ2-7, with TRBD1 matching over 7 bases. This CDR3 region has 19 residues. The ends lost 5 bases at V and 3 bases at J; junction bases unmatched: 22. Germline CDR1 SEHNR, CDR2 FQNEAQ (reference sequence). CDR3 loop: CASSPEPGQVHPPRYEQYF. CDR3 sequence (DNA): TGTGCCAGCAGCCCAGAGCCCGGACAGGTCCACCCCCCCCGCTACGAGCAGTACTTC.

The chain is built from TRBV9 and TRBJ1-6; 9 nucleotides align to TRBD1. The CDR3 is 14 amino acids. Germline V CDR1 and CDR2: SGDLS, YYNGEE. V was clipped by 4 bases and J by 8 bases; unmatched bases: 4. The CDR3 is CASSIRQGDSPLHF. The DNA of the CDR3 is TGTGCCAGCAGCATAAGACAGGGGGATTCACCCCTCCACTTT.

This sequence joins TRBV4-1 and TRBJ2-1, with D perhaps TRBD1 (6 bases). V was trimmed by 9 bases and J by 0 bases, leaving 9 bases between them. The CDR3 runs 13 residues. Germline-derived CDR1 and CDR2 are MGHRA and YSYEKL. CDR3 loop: CASGDNSYNEQFF. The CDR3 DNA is TGCGCCAGTGGGGACAACTCCTACAATGAGCAGTTCTTC.

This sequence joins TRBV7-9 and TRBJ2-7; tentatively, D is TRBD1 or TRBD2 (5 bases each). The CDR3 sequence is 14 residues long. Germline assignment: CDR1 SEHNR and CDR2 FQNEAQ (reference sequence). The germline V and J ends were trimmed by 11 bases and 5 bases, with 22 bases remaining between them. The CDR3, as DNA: TGTGCCTACTCCGAAGGCGGCCTGGGGGACGAGCAGTACTTC. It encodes CAYSEGGLGDEQYF.

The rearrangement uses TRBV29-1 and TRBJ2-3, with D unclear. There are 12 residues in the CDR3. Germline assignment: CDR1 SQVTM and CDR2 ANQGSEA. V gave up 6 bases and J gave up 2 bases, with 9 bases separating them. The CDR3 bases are TGCAGCGTCCCCACCTCCACAGATACGCAGTATTTT. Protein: CSVPTSTDTQYF.

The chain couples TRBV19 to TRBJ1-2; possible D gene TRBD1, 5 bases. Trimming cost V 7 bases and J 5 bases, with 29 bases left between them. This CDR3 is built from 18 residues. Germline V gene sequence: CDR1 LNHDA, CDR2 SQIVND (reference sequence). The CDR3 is CASTLVWVGPGEGYGYTF. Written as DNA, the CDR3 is TGTGCCAGTACCCTCGTCTGGGTGGGGCCGGGTGAAGGATATGGCTACACCTTC.

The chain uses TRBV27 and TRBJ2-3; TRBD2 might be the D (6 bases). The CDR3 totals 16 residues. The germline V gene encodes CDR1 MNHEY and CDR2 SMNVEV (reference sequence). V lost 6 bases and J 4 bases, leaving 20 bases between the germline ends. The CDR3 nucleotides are TGTGCCAGCAGCATATGGGGGAGTGGGAGGCCAGATACGCAGTATTTT. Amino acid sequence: CASSIWGSGRPDTQYF.

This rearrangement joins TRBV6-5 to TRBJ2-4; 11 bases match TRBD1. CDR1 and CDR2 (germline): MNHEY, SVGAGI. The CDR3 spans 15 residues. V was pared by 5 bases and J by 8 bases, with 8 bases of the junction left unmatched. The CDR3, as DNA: TGTGCCAGCAGTCCCGGACAGGGGGCGGTGGACATTCAGTACTTC. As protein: CASSPGQGAVDIQYF.

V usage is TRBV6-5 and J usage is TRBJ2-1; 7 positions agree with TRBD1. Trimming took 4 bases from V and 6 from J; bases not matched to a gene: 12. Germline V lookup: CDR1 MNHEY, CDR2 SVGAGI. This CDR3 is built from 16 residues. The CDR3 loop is CASSFRQGRGINEQFF. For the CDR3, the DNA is TGTGCCAGCAGTTTCCGACAGGGTAGAGGGATCAATGAGCAGTTCTTC.

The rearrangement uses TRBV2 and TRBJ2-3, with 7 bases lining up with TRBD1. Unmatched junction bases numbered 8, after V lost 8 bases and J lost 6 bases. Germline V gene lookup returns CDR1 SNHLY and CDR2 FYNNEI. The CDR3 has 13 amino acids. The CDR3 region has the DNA TGTGCCAGCGGGGACAGCACTGGCGATACGCAGTATTTT. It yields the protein CASGDSTGDTQYF.

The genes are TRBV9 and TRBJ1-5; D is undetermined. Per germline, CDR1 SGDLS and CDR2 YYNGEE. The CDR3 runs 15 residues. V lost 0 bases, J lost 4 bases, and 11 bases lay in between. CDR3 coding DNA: TGTGCCAGCAGCGTAGGTCCAGCGCTGAATCAGCCCCAGCATTTT. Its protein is CASSVGPALNQPQHF.

Here the CDR3 DNA reads TGTGCCAGCAGCCTCGGGATGATGGGGGCCTACGAGCAGTACTTC. This translates into CASSLGMMGAYEQYF. This chain uses TRBV9 with TRBJ2-7; either TRBD1 or TRBD2 may fit D (5 bases each). Per the germline V gene, CDR1 is SGDLS and CDR2 is YYNGEE. Deletions cut 4 bases from V and 2 bases from J, with 16 bases between. CDR3 length: 15 amino acids. The variable domain in full, completed from reference TRBV9 and TRBJ2-7, reads DSGVTQTPKHLITATGQRVTLRCSPRSGDLSVYWYQQSLDQGLQFLIQYYNGEERAKGNILERFSAQQFPDLHSELNLSSLELGDSALYFCASSLGMMGAYEQYFGPGTRLTVT.